This section outlines one T cell receptor (beta chain) sequence together with its context. Its antigen is not known. The data were obtained in a study of T cell responses to AZD1222 COVID-19 vaccine. The repertoire was sequenced with immunoSEQ multiplex PCR; TCRdb's copy has only in-frame clones and lacks some. The table shows about 110,000 clones, with 90% to 95% occurring only once. Looked up from germline, CDR1 is MNHEY and CDR2 is SMNVEV (reference sequence). V dropped 8 bases and J dropped 0; count of bases not matched to a gene: 12. This CDR3 is 17 amino acids long. Study-wide results and caveats: Just a handful of AZD1222 recipients tested seropositive at baseline.

The gene calls are TRBV27 and TRBJ1-5; 8 bases fit TRBD1. This sample comprised peripheral blood, obtained on day 0 of AZD1222 vaccination. The sequence came from an adult in good health. The chain's CDR3 is CASAATGAVTSNQPQHF. In nucleotides, the CDR3 is TGTGCCAGCGCCGCGACAGGGGCGGTTACTAGCAATCAGCCCCAGCATTTT.